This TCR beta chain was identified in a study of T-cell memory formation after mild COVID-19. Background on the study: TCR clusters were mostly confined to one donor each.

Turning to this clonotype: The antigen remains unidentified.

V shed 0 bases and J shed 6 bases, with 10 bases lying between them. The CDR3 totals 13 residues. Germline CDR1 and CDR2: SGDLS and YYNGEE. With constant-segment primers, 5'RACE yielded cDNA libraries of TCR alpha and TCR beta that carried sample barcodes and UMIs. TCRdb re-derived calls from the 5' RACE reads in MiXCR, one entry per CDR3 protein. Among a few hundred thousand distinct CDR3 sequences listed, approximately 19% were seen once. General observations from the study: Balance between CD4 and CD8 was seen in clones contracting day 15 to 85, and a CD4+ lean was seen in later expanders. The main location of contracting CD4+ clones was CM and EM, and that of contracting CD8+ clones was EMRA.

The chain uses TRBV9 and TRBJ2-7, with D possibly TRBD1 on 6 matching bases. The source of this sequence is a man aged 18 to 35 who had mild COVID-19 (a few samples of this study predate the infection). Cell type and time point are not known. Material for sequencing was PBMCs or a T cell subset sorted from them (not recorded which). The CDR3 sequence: CASSVGQAGEQYF. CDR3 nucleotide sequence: TGTGCCAGCAGCGTAGGACAGGCGGGCGAGCAGTACTTC. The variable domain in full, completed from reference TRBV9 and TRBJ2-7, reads DSGVTQTPKHLITATGQRVTLRCSPRSGDLSVYWYQQSLDQGLQFLIQYYNGEERAKGNILERFSAQQFPDLHSELNLSSLELGDSALYFCASSVGQAGEQYFGPGTRLTVT.